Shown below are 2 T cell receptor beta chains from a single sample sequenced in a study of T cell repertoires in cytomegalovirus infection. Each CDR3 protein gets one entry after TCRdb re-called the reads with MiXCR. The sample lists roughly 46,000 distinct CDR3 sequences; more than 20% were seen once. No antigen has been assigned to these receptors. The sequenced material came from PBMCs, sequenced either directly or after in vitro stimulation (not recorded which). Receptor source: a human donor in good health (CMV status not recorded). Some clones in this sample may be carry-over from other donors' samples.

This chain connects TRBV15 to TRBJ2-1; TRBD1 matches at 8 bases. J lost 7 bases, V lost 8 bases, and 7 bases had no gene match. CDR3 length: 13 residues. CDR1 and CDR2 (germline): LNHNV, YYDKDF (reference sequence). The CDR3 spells CATRSQGANEQFF. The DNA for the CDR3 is TGTGCCACCCGTTCGCAGGGGGCGAATGAGCAGTTCTTC.

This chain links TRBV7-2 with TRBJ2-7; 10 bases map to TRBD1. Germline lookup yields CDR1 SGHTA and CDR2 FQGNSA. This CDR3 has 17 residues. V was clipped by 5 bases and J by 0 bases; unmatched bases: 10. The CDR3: CASSVPGQGKVSYEQYF. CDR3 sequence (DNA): TGTGCCAGCAGCGTCCCGGGACAGGGGAAAGTCTCCTACGAGCAGTACTTC. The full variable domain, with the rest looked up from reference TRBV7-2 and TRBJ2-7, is GAGVSQSPSNKVTEKGKDVELRCDPISGHTALYWYRQSLGQGLEFLIYFQGNSAPDKSGLPSDRFSAERTGGSVSTLTIQRTQQEDSAVYLCASSVPGQGKVSYEQYFGPGTRLTVT.